This paragraph covers one T cell receptor (beta chain) sequence. The study recruited people aged about 18 to 95 years across approximately 24 US areas. In assigning cohorts, the study relied on participant-reported clinical history. In the original workflow: Amplification of reference gene primers provided the estimated nucleated cell counts. Measured with immunoSEQ multiplex PCR; TCRdb has only the in-frame clones, and not every one. V, J and clone size were drawn from that table, and D and trimming were deduced from the DNA. The repertoire includes 120,000 to 150,000 clones, around four fifths of them detected once, and nearly 3.5% sits in the top ten. The sample comes from a study of blood T cell repertoires in COVID-19. Study summary: The United States, Italy and Spain supplied acute and convalescent COVID-19 samples.

Source material: PBMCs or T cells enriched from blood (not recorded which). The source of this sequence is a woman aged 45-65 years with acute COVID-19.

CDR3 loop: CASSREQGLPNTEAFF. As DNA, the CDR3 is TGTGCCAGCAGCCGAGAACAGGGCCTTCCGAACACTGAAGCTTTCTTT. The chain employs TRBV11-3 and TRBJ1-1; D perhaps matches TRBD1 (6 bases). Germline lookup yields CDR1 SGHNT and CDR2 YENEEA. With 5 bases removed from V and 1 base from J, the gap between germline ends came to 17 bases. The CDR3 is 16 residues long.